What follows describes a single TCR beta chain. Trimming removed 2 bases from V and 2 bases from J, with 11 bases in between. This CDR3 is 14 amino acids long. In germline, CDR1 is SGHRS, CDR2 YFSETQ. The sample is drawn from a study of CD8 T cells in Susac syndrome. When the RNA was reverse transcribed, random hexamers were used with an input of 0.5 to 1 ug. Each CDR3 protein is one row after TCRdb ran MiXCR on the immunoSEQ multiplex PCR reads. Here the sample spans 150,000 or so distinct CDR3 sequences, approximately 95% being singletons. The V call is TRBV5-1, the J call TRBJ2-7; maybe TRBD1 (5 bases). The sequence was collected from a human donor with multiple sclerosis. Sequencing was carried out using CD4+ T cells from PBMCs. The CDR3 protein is CASSFAGNPYEQYF. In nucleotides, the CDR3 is TGCGCCAGCAGCTTTGCAGGGAATCCCTACGAGCAGTACTTC.